This T cell receptor (beta chain) was captured in a study of shared clonotypes between healthy human individuals. At the level of the study: Donor composition was a couple of women and three men, aged 18 to 49.

Investigators spread the genomic DNA of each subset evenly over several immunoSEQ plates. Here immunoSEQ multiplex PCR was the method, and the copy in TCRdb shows in-frame clones only, minus some. This table holds hundreds of thousands of clones, 76% found once. The origin of this receptor is a woman between 40 and 55 years old in good health. Some clones in this sample may be carry-over from other donors' samples. The specimen was PBMCs.

The CDR3 loop is CASSLGRTKETQYF. In DNA, the CDR3 is TGTGCCAGCAGCTTGGGACGTACGAAAGAGACCCAGTACTTC. V and J are TRBV2 and TRBJ2-5; D tentatively fits TRBD1 or TRBD2 (5 bases each). With 6 bases removed from V and 3 bases from J, the gap between germline ends came to 14 bases. The CDR3 loop spans 14 amino acids. From germline, CDR1 is SNHLY and CDR2 FYNNEI.